These 21 T cell receptor beta chains came from one sample sequenced in a study of graft-versus-host responses after intestinal transplantation. TCRdb's copy holds only in-frame clones and misses some; the assay was immunoSEQ multiplex PCR. The table shows tens of thousands of clones, with about nine tenths occurring only once. The source material was bone marrow, sampled 700 to 850 days after intestinal transplantation. Receptors were obtained from a human patient who received an intestinal transplant, so some T cells may come from the graft donor.

The J gene is TRBJ1-5, the V gene TRBV4-2; 7 nucleotides line up with TRBD1. Germline lookup yields CDR1 LGHNA and CDR2 YNFKEQ. The ends lost 4 bases at V and 6 bases at J; junction bases unmatched: 12. The length of the CDR3 is 16 residues. The CDR3 nucleotides are TGTGCCAGCAGCCCCACGGACAGGAGCAATGGTCAGCCCCAGCATTTT. Translating it yields CASSPTDRSNGQPQHF.

V gene TRBV2 combines with J gene TRBJ2-1, with 8 bases aligning to TRBD2. CDR1 and CDR2 (germline): SNHLY, FYNNEI. This CDR3 is built from 14 residues. V shed 4 bases, J shed 8 bases, and the junction held 7 bases outside the gene matches. The CDR3 DNA reads TGTGCCAGCAGTGCACGGAGCGGGAGCGATGAGCAGTTCTTC. It is translated as CASSARSGSDEQFF.

CDR3 amino acids: CASNGGFYGYTF. Written as DNA, the CDR3 is TGTGCCAGCAATGGGGGCTTCTATGGCTACACCTTC. The genes are TRBV9 and TRBJ1-2; possible D gene TRBD1, 6 bases. V gave up 6 bases and J gave up 4 bases, with 10 bases separating them. The CDR3 runs 12 residues. Germline CDR1 and CDR2: SGDLS and YYNGEE.

The gene calls are TRBV29-1 and TRBJ1-2, with D possibly being TRBD1 (6 bases). Trimming took 5 bases from V and 4 from J, leaving 14 bases between them. Germline assignment: CDR1 SQVTM and CDR2 ANQGSEA. The CDR3 is made up of 13 amino acids. For the CDR3, the DNA is TGCAGCGTTTTAGCGGACAGTCGCTATGGCTACACCTTC. It translates to CSVLADSRYGYTF.

This clone showed up just once. The rearrangement joins TRBV29-1 to TRBJ2-1; D is undetermined. Between the trimmed V and J ends, which lost 5 bases and 9 bases, there was a span of 17 bases. Germline V lookup: CDR1 SQVTM, CDR2 ANQGSEA. The CDR3 is made up of 13 amino acids. The CDR3 DNA follows: TGCAGCGTTTCTTGGCCCAGTGAAGTTGAGCAGTTCTTC. It translates to CSVSWPSEVEQFF.

The V and J genes are TRBV14 and TRBJ2-6; D is undetermined. V lost 4 bases, J lost 0 bases, and 7 bases lay in between. This CDR3 is built from 15 residues. Germline CDR1 and CDR2: SGHDN and FVKESK. CDR3 protein: CASSPQISGANVLTF. The CDR3, as DNA: TGTGCCAGCAGCCCACAAATCTCTGGGGCCAACGTCCTGACTTTC. Drawing the rest from reference TRBV14 and TRBJ2-6, the complete variable domain is EAGVTQFPSHSVIEKGQTVTLRCDPISGHDNLYWYRRVMGKEIKFLLHFVKESKQDESGMPNNRFLAERTGGTYSTLKVQPAELEDSGVYFCASSPQISGANVLTFGAGSRLTVL.

This clone was counted a few times. The chain has TRBV4-1 and TRBJ2-4; 8 bases fit TRBD2. This CDR3 is 18 amino acids long. Germline trimming cut 1 base from V and 0 bases from J; bases unmatched to any gene: 8. The germline V gene encodes CDR1 MGHRA and CDR2 YSYEKL. In nucleotides, the CDR3 is TGCGCCAGCAGCCAAGCAACCCGGGGGGGGGTAGCCAAAAACATTCAGTACTTC. This sequence encodes CASSQATRGGVAKNIQYF.

The V and J genes are TRBV20-1 and TRBJ2-7; 7 bases are shared with TRBD2. The CDR3 spans 11 residues. The germline V gene has CDR1 DFQATT and CDR2 SNEGSKA (reference sequence). The V and J ends lost 3 bases and 7 bases, in that order; junction bases with no gene match: 3. CDR3 DNA: TGCAGTGCTAGCCAAGCGGGGGAGCAGTACTTC. This translates into CSASQAGEQYF.

This sequence joins TRBV2 and TRBJ2-7; possible D gene TRBD1, 5 bases. Germline CDR1 SNHLY, CDR2 FYNNEI. V was clipped by 6 bases and J by 3 bases, with 15 bases between them. The CDR3 has 14 residues. The CDR3 spells CASSPGHLSYEQYF. The CDR3 bases are TGTGCCAGCAGCCCTGGACACTTAAGCTACGAGCAGTACTTC.

This chain joins TRBV6-5 and TRBJ1-3; D perhaps matches TRBD1 (5 bases). Germline V gives CDR1 MNHEY, CDR2 SVGAGI. The ends were cut back, 11 bases at V and 2 bases at J, with 13 bases in the middle. This CDR3 region has 13 residues. CDR3 protein: CASRGTAGNTIYF. CDR3 coding DNA: TGTGCCTCTCGTGGGACGGCTGGAAACACCATATATTTT.

The chain carries TRBV30 and TRBJ2-3; a possible D gene is TRBD2 (5 bases). V was trimmed by 0 bases and J by 6 bases, leaving 16 bases between them. The V gene's germline CDR1 is GTSNPN and CDR2 SVGIG (reference sequence). CDR3 length equals 15 residues. The CDR3 protein is CAWSVGSPYRDTQYF. The CDR3 DNA follows: TGTGCCTGGAGTGTAGGGAGCCCCTATCGGGATACGCAGTATTTT.

V usage is TRBV10-3 and J usage is TRBJ2-3; 8 bases fit TRBD1. J was trimmed by 2 bases and V by 11 bases; bases with no gene match: 6. The CDR3 contains 13 residues. Germline CDR1 and CDR2: ENHRY and SYGVKD. The CDR3 DNA follows: TGTGCCGCCGCGGGACAGGACACAGATACGCAGTATTTT. Translation: CAAAGQDTDTQYF.

The chain has TRBV4-1 and TRBJ2-2; 7 bases line up with TRBD1. V dropped 5 bases and J dropped 3; count of bases not matched to a gene: 6. Germline CDR1 reads MGHRA; CDR2 reads YSYEKL. This CDR3 is 15 amino acids long. The CDR3 region is CASSVRDSYTGELFF. The DNA for the CDR3 is TGCGCCAGCAGCGTTAGGGACAGTTACACCGGGGAGCTGTTTTTT.

The chain combines TRBV29-1 with TRBJ1-1; unclear D gene. V dropped 3 bases and J dropped 4 bases, with 12 bases sitting between them. There are 13 residues in the CDR3. Germline V lookup: CDR1 SQVTM, CDR2 ANQGSEA. The CDR3 protein is CSVEHLGSTEAFF. The CDR3 region has the DNA TGCAGCGTTGAGCATCTGGGAAGCACTGAAGCTTTCTTT.

This rearrangement joins TRBV10-2 to TRBJ2-7, with D possibly TRBD2 on 6 matching bases. Germline V gene data show CDR1 as WSHSY and CDR2 as SAAADI. The CDR3 length is 13 residues. The germline V and J ends were trimmed by 10 bases and 4 bases, with 17 bases remaining between them. Here the CDR3 reads CATSLGTPYEQYF. In DNA form, the CDR3 reads TGCGCCACCTCCCTCGGGACTCCATACGAGCAGTACTTC.

Only a few counts were recorded for this clone. The chain links TRBV27 to TRBJ1-6; D may be TRBD1 (6 bases). There are 14 residues in the CDR3. Germline loops: CDR1 MNHEY, CDR2 SMNVEV (reference sequence). Trimming took off 5 bases at V and 6 bases at J, with 11 bases between the two ends. The CDR3 here is CASSLQGGNSPLHF. CDR3 coding DNA: TGTGCCAGCAGTCTACAGGGTGGTAATTCACCCCTCCACTTT.

This clone came up once. The V gene is TRBV6-6, the J gene TRBJ2-5; no definite D call. Trimming left V 2 bases short and J 4 bases short, with 2 bases between. CDR1 MNHNY and CDR2 SVGAGI come from the germline V gene (reference sequence). The CDR3 is made up of 11 amino acids. CDR3 sequence (DNA): TGTGCCAGCAGTTACCTAGAGACCCAGTACTTC. Translating gives CASSYLETQYF.

The chain is built from TRBV6-5 and TRBJ1-1, with D possibly TRBD1 on 5 matching bases. The V gene lost 5 bases and the J gene lost 8 bases, with 12 bases spanning the gap. CDR3 length: 12 amino acids. The germline V gene encodes CDR1 MNHEY and CDR2 SVGAGI. The CDR3 loop is CASSPGTREAFF. Here the CDR3 DNA reads TGTGCCAGCAGTCCCGGGACGCGAGAAGCTTTCTTT.

This sequence joins TRBV1 and TRBJ2-1; the table names TRBD2, a call not compared with the DNA. TRBV1 is labeled a pseudogene. CDR3 length: 14 amino acids. The CDR3 nucleotides are TGCACCAGCAGCGTTAATTCCGGGGGGGCTGAGCAGTTCTTC. This translates into CTSSVNSGGAEQFF.

This sequence joins TRBV11-3 and TRBJ2-7, with D possibly being TRBD1 (6 bases). CDR3 length: 15 amino acids. The germline V gene has CDR1 SGHNT and CDR2 YENEEA. The V and J ends lost 5 bases and 6 bases respectively, with 20 bases between them. CDR3 in DNA: TGTGCCAGCAGCCGCGCGGCCAACAGGGAATCCGAGCAGTACTTC. This gives the protein CASSRAANRESEQYF.

At least ten counts were recorded for this clone. This chain joins TRBV5-1 and TRBJ2-2, with D perhaps TRBD2 (6 bases). The CDR3 totals 14 residues. Trimming stripped 0 bases from V and 4 bases from J, with 7 bases between. Germline V gives CDR1 SGHRS, CDR2 YFSETQ. CDR3 protein: CASSLGLVTGELFF. CDR3 nucleotide sequence: TGCGCCAGCAGCTTGGGACTAGTCACCGGGGAGCTGTTTTTT. Combining the CDR3 with reference TRBV5-1 and TRBJ2-2 gives the whole variable domain KAGVTQTPRYLIKTRGQQVTLSCSPISGHRSVSWYQQTPGQGLQFLFEYFSETQRNKGNFPGRFSGRQFSNSRSEMNVSTLELGDSALYLCASSLGLVTGELFFGEGSRLTVL.